This TCR beta chain was profiled in a study of PD-1 blockade in classical Hodgkin lymphoma. The CDR3 length is 14 residues. Germline-derived CDR1 and CDR2 are MNHEY and SVGAGI. V was pared by 0 bases and J by 4 bases, with 9 bases between. The patients all showed relapse after autologous stem cell transplantation, while their brentuximab vedotin exposure varied. Overall study results and limits: Any patient who commenced nivolumab under 1 year after ASCT was excluded. With CD4+ cells, TCR diversity rose significantly by C4D1, but not with CD8+ cells.

As for this clone: Its matching antigen is unknown.

Clones were sequenced by immunoSEQ multiplex PCR, and TCRdb holds only the in-frame ones, with some missing. Of more than 140,000 clones listed, nearly 80% are singletons. Sequencing used peripheral blood mononuclear cells (PBMCs), obtained before the second cycle of nivolumab. The chain has TRBV6-5 and TRBJ1-1; D gene ambiguous. The receptor was isolated from a human donor with classical Hodgkin lymphoma. CDR3 region: CASSYSVTITEAFF. In nucleotides, the CDR3 is TGTGCCAGCAGTTACTCTGTGACGATCACTGAAGCTTTCTTT.